The T cell receptor (beta chain) under discussion was sequenced for a study of blood T cell repertoires in COVID-19. As for the study in general: Samples of COVID-19 (acute and convalescent) were obtained from the United States, Italy and Spain. In each case, the material was cDNA or gDNA derived from T cells, B-cell-depleted T cells, or PBMCs.

One Seattle source followed patients from active infection through their disease course. The trim removed 2 bases at V and 6 bases at J, leaving 13 bases unmatched. This CDR3 contains 15 residues. Germline lookup yields CDR1 SQVTM and CDR2 ANQGSEA. Per the study methods: Amplification of reference gene primers was used by the study to estimate nucleated cell counts. Profiling relied on immunoSEQ multiplex PCR, and the TCRdb table lists in-frame clones only, not all of them. V, J and clone size were drawn from that table, and D and trimming were deduced from the DNA. Of fewer than 450,000 clones listed, 85% to 90% were seen once; the top ten hold more than 5%.

Specimen: peripheral blood. The clonotype originates from a woman between 50 and 59 years old with COVID-19, enrolled during active disease. The V call is TRBV29-1, the J call TRBJ2-7; 7 bases match TRBD2. CDR3 sequence: CSVEPYGGSMSEQYF. The DNA for the CDR3 is TGCAGCGTTGAACCTTACGGCGGGAGTATGAGCGAGCAGTACTTC.